Detailed here is one T cell receptor beta chain. Its antigen is not identified. The sample belongs to a study of blood T cells in healthy people across ages. Broader study findings: Changes in expanded clonotypes were possibly confounded, as the CMV status of donors was unknown.

V was cut by 6 bases and J by 8 bases, with 14 bases left in between. The CDR3 extends over 13 amino acids. The germline V gene encodes CDR1 MDHEN and CDR2 SYDVKM. It was with a sample-barcoded 5' primer and a J-beta primer mix that a second PCR of about 6 to 12 cycles was run. TCRdb independently ran MiXCR on the 5' RACE reads; one entry per CDR3 protein. Of almost 550,000 distinct CDR3 sequences listed, nearly 25% were seen once; the top ten hold around 10%. Another study also made use of these data, one on T cells of mothers and their children.

This clonotype was sampled from a boy aged 10-17 years in good health. Material for sequencing was blood. The J gene is TRBJ2-1, the V gene TRBV28; D is perhaps TRBD1 (6 bases). This CDR3 is CASRQQGQDEQFF. The CDR3 coding sequence is TGTGCCAGCAGACAACAGGGTCAGGATGAGCAGTTCTTC.